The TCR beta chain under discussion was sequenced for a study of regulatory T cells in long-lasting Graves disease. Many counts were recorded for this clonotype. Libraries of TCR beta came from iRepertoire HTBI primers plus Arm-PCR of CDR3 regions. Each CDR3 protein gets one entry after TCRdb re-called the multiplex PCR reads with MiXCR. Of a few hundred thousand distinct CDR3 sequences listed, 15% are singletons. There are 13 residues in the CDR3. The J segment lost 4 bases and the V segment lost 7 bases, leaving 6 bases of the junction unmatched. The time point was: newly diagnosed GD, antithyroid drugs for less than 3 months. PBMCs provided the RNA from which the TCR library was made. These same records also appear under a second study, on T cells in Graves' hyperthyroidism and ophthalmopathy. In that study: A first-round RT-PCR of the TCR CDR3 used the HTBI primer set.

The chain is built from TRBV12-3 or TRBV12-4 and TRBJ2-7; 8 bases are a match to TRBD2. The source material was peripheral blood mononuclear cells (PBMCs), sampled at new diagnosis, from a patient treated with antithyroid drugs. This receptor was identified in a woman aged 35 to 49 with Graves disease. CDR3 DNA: TGTGCCAGCATAGCAACTAGCGGATACGAGCAGTACTTC. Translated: CASIATSGYEQYF.